Listed below are T cell receptor beta chains from one sample, sequenced in a study of response to subunit inactivated influenza vaccine. Each CDR3 protein gets one entry after TCRdb re-called the RT-PCR reads with MiXCR. This sample carries just under 550,000 distinct CDR3 sequences, around 21% of them seen once, and the ten largest clones take approximately 3%. This sample was also put to use in a study of T cells expressing NK-cell markers.

This specimen consisted of CD4+ T cells sorted from PBMCs, obtained approximately 13 days after vaccination. These receptors all stem from a man over 45 who received an inactivated influenza vaccine. CDR3s include the opening cysteine and the closing phenylalanine or tryptophan. The D gene is left open where the match is weak. Some rows mark clone size as missing; the rest say once, few, many or name a class of expanded clone.

j_call d_call clone_size v_call cdr3_aa cdr3_nt
TRBJ1-4 - - TRBV5-1 CASSILGQPNEKLFF TGCGCCAGCAGCATTCTAGGACAGCCTAATGAAAAACTGTTTTTT
TRBJ2-1 TRBD2 few TRBV5-1 CASSSSGGVKFF TGCGCCAGCAGCTCTAGCGGGGGGGTGAAGTTCTTC
TRBJ2-1 - few TRBV18 CASSLSGPGEQFF TGTGCCAGCTCACTGAGCGGGCCAGGTGAGCAGTTCTTC
TRBJ2-5 - few TRBV12-3/TRBV12-4 CASSEELAFIRETQYF TGTGCCAGCAGCGAAGAGCTAGCGTTTATTAGAGAGACCCAGTACTTC
TRBJ1-6 TRBD1 - TRBV28 CASSLAGGNSPLHF TGTGCCAGCAGTTTGGCAGGGGGCAATTCACCCCTCCACTTT
TRBJ1-5 - few TRBV2 CASSSGVNQPQHF TGTGCCAGCAGTTCAGGGGTCAATCAGCCCCAGCATTTT
TRBJ1-5 TRBD1 few TRBV28 CASSFDYRGGLSNQPQHF TGTGCCAGCAGTTTTGATTACAGGGGGGGACTTAGCAATCAGCCCCAGCATTTT
TRBJ2-1 TRBD1 - TRBV6-5 CASSTRQGKGEQFF TGTGCCAGCAGTACCCGACAGGGAAAGGGTGAGCAGTTCTTC
TRBJ2-1 - few TRBV20-1 CSARKQGPSYNEQFF TGCAGTGCTAGAAAACAGGGCCCGTCCTACAATGAGCAGTTCTTC
TRBJ2-1 - few TRBV28 CASSSASGTTYNEQFF TGTGCCAGCAGTTCCGCGTCCGGGACCACCTACAATGAGCAGTTCTTC
TRBJ1-4 - few TRBV7-2 CASQNTRLGKLFF TGTGCCAGCCAAAACACCCGTTTAGGAAAACTGTTTTTT
TRBJ1-1 - - TRBV6-1 CASSRTGIWTEAFF TGTGCCAGCAGCCGTACAGGGATATGGACTGAAGCTTTCTTT
TRBJ2-3 TRBD2 - TRBV4-2 CASSQEATKREYIDTQYF TGTGCCAGCAGCCAAGAGGCCACGAAGCGGGAGTATATAGATACGCAGTATTTT
TRBJ2-4 TRBD1 few TRBV5-1 CASSSQGAQNIQYF TGCGCCAGCAGCTCACAGGGGGCACAAAACATTCAGTACTTC
TRBJ1-2 - - TRBV5-1 CASSHDDYGYTF TGCGCCAGCAGCCACGACGACTATGGCTACACCTTC
TRBJ2-7 TRBD1 many TRBV29-1 CSVEDRAGGHEQYF TGCAGCGTTGAAGATCGGGCAGGGGGCCATGAGCAGTACTTC
TRBJ1-3 TRBD1 - TRBV7-2 CASSRRQGGNTIYF TGTGCCAGCAGCCGAAGACAGGGAGGAAACACCATATATTTT
TRBJ2-7 - - TRBV7-2 CASSLVGYEHYF TGTGCCAGCAGCTTAGTAGGCTACGAGCACTACTTC
TRBJ1-1 - - TRBV29-1 CSGRQLKNTEAFF TGCAGCGGTCGACAGCTAAAGAACACTGAAGCTTTCTTT
TRBJ1-1 - few TRBV5-1 CASSKDTLNTEAFF TGCGCCAGCAGCAAAGACACTTTGAACACTGAAGCTTTCTTT
TRBJ1-6 - - TRBV7-9 CASSQLVDNSPLHF TGTGCCAGCAGCCAGTTGGTTGATAATTCACCCCTCCACTTT
TRBJ1-5 - few TRBV3-1 CASSPGPTQPQHF TGTGCCAGCAGCCCGGGACCTACTCAGCCCCAGCATTTT
TRBJ2-2 - few TRBV4-1 CASSQFRGLDTGELFF TGCGCCAGCAGCCAATTCCGGGGCCTTGACACCGGGGAGCTGTTTTTT
TRBJ2-6 - - TRBV6-2/TRBV6-3 CASSDPVGSGANVLTF TGTGCCAGCAGTGACCCGGTAGGATCTGGGGCCAACGTCCTGACTTTC
TRBJ1-6 - - TRBV4-1 CASSQGRARQARSPLHF TGCGCCAGCAGCCAAGGTAGGGCCCGACAGGCCCGGTCACCCCTCCACTTT
TRBJ1-2 TRBD1 few TRBV20-1 CSARVLQGDYGYTF TGCAGTGCTAGAGTCCTACAGGGGGACTATGGCTACACCTTC
TRBJ2-1 TRBD2 - TRBV20-1 CSAAKAGGPGNEQFF TGCAGTGCTGCCAAAGCGGGAGGGCCTGGGAATGAGCAGTTCTTC
TRBJ2-2 - - TRBV30 CAYPRGGINTGELFF TGTGCCTACCCTAGGGGCGGGATCAACACCGGGGAGCTGTTTTTT
TRBJ2-1 TRBD2 - TRBV3-1 CASSQRGAFSGGSYNEQFF TGTGCCAGCAGCCAAAGAGGCGCTTTTAGCGGGGGATCCTACAATGAGCAGTTCTTC
TRBJ2-1 TRBD1 few TRBV29-1 CSVGQGGRGEQFF TGCAGCGTTGGACAGGGGGGACGAGGGGAGCAGTTCTTC
TRBJ1-5 TRBD1 - TRBV12-3/TRBV12-4 CASSHETGRQPQHF TGTGCCAGCAGTCACGAGACAGGGCGCCAGCCCCAGCATTTT
TRBJ2-1 - - TRBV28 CASSLSTRDEQFF TGTGCCAGCAGTCTATCGACGAGGGATGAGCAGTTCTTC
TRBJ2-5 - - TRBV24-1 CATSDFRKETQYF TGTGCCACCAGTGATTTCCGGAAAGAGACCCAGTACTTC
TRBJ2-5 TRBD2 - TRBV5-1 CASTRRASGSQETQYF TGCGCCAGCACCCGGAGGGCTAGCGGGTCCCAAGAGACCCAGTACTTC
TRBJ2-2 - - TRBV6-2/TRBV6-3 CASSYSPTGTGELFF TGTGCCAGCAGTTACTCACCCACAGGGACCGGGGAGCTGTTTTTT
TRBJ2-5 TRBD2 - TRBV12-3/TRBV12-4 CASRAGGIQETQYF TGTGCCAGCAGGGCGGGGGGGATCCAAGAGACCCAGTACTTC
TRBJ2-5 TRBD1 few TRBV6-5 CASSSRQGAGETQYF TGTGCCAGCAGTTCCAGACAGGGGGCGGGAGAGACCCAGTACTTC
TRBJ1-1 - few TRBV4-3 CASSQGGATAFF TGCGCCAGCAGCCAAGGTGGGGCTACGGCTTTCTTT
TRBJ2-5 - - TRBV28 CASSLAGPQETQYF TGTGCCAGCAGTTTAGCCGGCCCGCAAGAGACCCAGTACTTC
TRBJ2-3 - few TRBV4-3 CASSQDRTGRDTQYF TGCGCCAGCAGCCAAGATCGTACAGGGCGAGATACGCAGTATTTT
TRBJ2-5 TRBD2 few TRBV5-1 CASSPRTSGGDQPNF TGCGCCAGCAGCCCGCGGACTAGCGGGGGGGACCAGCCAAACTTC
TRBJ2-7 - - TRBV6-5 CASNGGAYEQYF TGTGCCAGCAACGGGGGCGCATACGAGCAGTACTTC
TRBJ2-7 TRBD2 - TRBV20-1 CSARRPSVSGSPYEQYF TGCAGTGCTAGACGACCCTCGGTGAGCGGGAGTCCCTACGAGCAGTACTTC
TRBJ2-3 - - TRBV20-1 CCAPTGTTDTQYF TGCTGTGCGCCAACAGGGACGACAGATACGCAGTATTTT
TRBJ2-2 TRBD1 many TRBV10-1 CASSAGTANTGELFF TGCGCCAGCAGCGCCGGGACAGCGAACACCGGGGAGCTGTTTTTT
TRBJ2-3 TRBD2 - TRBV15 CATSTWTSGGQVDTQYF TGTGCCACCAGCACCTGGACTAGCGGGGGGCAGGTAGATACGCAGTATTTT
TRBJ2-2 - many TRBV5-1 CASSLEGGHGELFF TGCGCCAGCAGCCTGGAGGGGGGCCACGGGGAGCTGTTTTTT
TRBJ1-2 TRBD1 few TRBV3-1 CASSHPTGENDYGYTF TGTGCCAGCAGCCATCCAACAGGGGAGAATGACTATGGCTACACCTTC
TRBJ2-7 TRBD2 few TRBV25-1 CASSDSLAGGPKYEQYF TGTGCCAGCAGTGACAGTCTAGCGGGAGGGCCAAAGTACGAGCAGTACTTC
TRBJ2-3 - - TRBV20-1 CSAREAASTDTQYF TGCAGTGCTAGGGAAGCGGCTAGCACAGATACGCAGTATTTT
TRBJ1-2 - - TRBV7-9 CASTGAEYYGYTF TGTGCCAGTACGGGTGCGGAGTACTATGGCTACACCTTC
TRBJ1-2 TRBD1 - TRBV5-1 CASSLAAGQGVDYTF TGCGCCAGCAGCTTGGCCGCGGGACAGGGGGTAGACTACACCTTC